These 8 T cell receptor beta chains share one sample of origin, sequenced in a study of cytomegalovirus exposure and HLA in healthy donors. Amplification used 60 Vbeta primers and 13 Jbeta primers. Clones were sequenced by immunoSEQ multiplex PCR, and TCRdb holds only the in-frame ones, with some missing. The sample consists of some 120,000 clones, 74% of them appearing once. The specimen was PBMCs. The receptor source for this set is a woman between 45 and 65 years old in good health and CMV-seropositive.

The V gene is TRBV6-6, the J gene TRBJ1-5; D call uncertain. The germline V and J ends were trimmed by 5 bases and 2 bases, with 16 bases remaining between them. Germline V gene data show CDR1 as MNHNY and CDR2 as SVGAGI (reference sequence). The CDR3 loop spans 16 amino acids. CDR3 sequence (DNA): TGTGCCAGCAGTCCTACGGCCCCGAGGGGCAATCAGCCCCAGCATTTT. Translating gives CASSPTAPRGNQPQHF.

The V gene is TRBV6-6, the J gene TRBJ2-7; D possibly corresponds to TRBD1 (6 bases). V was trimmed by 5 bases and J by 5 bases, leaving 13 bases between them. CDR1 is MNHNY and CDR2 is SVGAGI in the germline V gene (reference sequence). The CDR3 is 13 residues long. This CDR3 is CASSSPGVDEQYF. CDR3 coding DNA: TGTGCCAGCAGTAGTCCAGGGGTTGACGAGCAGTACTTC.

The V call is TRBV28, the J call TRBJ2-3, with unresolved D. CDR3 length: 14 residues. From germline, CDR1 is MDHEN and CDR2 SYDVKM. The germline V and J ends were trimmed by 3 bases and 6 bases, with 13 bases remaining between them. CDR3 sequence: CASSLTEESDTQYF. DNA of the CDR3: TGTGCCAGCAGTTTGACTGAGGAGTCTGATACGCAGTATTTT.

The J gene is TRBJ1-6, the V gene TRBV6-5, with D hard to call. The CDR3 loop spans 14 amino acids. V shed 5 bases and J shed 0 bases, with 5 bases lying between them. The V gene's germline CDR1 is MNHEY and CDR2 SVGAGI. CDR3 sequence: CASSGRSYNSPLHF. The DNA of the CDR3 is TGTGCCAGCAGTGGGCGCTCCTATAATTCACCCCTCCACTTT.

CDR3 nucleotides: TGCGCCAGCAGCCCCTACACCGGGGAGCTGTTTTTT. Its translation is CASSPYTGELFF. V gene TRBV4-1 combines with J gene TRBJ2-2; D is uncertain. V dropped 4 bases and J dropped 3 bases, with 3 bases sitting between them. This CDR3 is built from 12 residues. The germline V gene encodes CDR1 MGHRA and CDR2 YSYEKL.

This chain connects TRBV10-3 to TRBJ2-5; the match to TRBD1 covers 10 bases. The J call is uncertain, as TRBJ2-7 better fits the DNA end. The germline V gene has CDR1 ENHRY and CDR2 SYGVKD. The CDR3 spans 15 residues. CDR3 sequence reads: CAISGSRDRGYEQYF. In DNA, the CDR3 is TGTGCCATCAGCGGTAGTCGGGACAGGGGTTACGAGCAGTACTTC.

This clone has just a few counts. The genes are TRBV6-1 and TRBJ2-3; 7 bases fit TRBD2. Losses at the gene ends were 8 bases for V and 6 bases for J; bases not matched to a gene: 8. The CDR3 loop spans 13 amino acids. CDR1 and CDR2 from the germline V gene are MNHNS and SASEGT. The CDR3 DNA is TGTGCCAGCGGGAGGACTAGTTGGGATACGCAGTATTTT. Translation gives CASGRTSWDTQYF.

DNA of the CDR3: TGCGCCAGCAGCTTTGGACTAGCGGGGGTTGATGAGCAGTTCTTC. Amino acids: CASSFGLAGVDEQFF. The chain employs TRBV5-1 and TRBJ2-1; 13 bases are a match to TRBD2. Germline V gives CDR1 SGHRS, CDR2 YFSETQ. The junction had 4 bases not matched to a gene; V was cut back by 2 bases and J by 8 bases. The CDR3 extends over 15 amino acids.